One and the same sample provided the 4 T cell receptor beta chains below, sequenced in a study of OX40 agonist ivuxolimab in advanced cancers. The method was immunoSEQ multiplex PCR; TCRdb's version includes in-frame clones alone and lacks a portion of them. The table lists 55,000 to 70,000 clones, roughly 80% of them singletons. The sample consisted of CD4+ or CD8+ T cells sorted from blood, taken in a trial of the OX40 agonist ivuxolimab. These TCRs come from an adult with an advanced solid tumor such as melanoma, head and neck, liver or kidney cancer.

The chain couples TRBV5-5 to TRBJ1-4; 7 bases align to TRBD1. Losses at the gene ends were 2 bases for V and 11 bases for J; bases not matched to a gene: 6. Germline lookup yields CDR1 SGHKS and CDR2 YYEKEE (reference sequence). The CDR3 spans 13 residues. The CDR3 DNA is TGTGCCAGCAGCTTCGGGACAGCGGGGAAACTGTTTTTT. Translated: CASSFGTAGKLFF.

The rearrangement links TRBV4-2 to TRBJ1-2; no firm D call. This CDR3 spans 13 amino acids. CDR1 and CDR2 from the germline V gene are LGHNA and YNFKEQ. The V end lost 6 bases, the J end lost 3 bases, and 11 bases lay between the germline ends. CDR3 coding DNA: TGTGCCAGCAGTCCTGGAGACTACTATGGCTACACCTTC. Amino acid sequence: CASSPGDYYGYTF.

This clone was detected only once. The rearrangement joins TRBV19 to TRBJ2-7; 7 positions agree with TRBD2. J was trimmed by 4 bases and V by 5 bases; bases with no gene match: 5. The CDR3 extends over 13 amino acids. Germline lookup yields CDR1 LNHDA and CDR2 SQIVND (reference sequence). CDR3 region: CASSRGREYEQYF. The CDR3 DNA reads TGTGCCAGTAGTCGGGGGAGGGAGTACGAGCAGTACTTC.

The chain links TRBV5-1 to TRBJ2-1; 9 nucleotides align to TRBD1. Trimming cost V 5 bases and J 3 bases; bases outside gene matches: 6. Germline V gene sequence: CDR1 SGHRS, CDR2 YFSETQ. This CDR3 contains 15 residues. The CDR3 sequence is CASSRDRGNYNEQFF. CDR3 sequence (DNA): TGCGCCAGCAGTCGAGACAGGGGGAACTACAATGAGCAGTTCTTC.